These 22 T cell receptor beta chains originate from one sample sequenced in a study of beta chain features in type 1 diabetes. The investigators reverse transcribed all of the isolated RNA, so they sequenced expressed TCRB transcripts. TCRdb's table, derived via immunoSEQ multiplex PCR, lists solely in-frame clones and lacks some. The sample lists 110,000 to 150,000 clones, 7% to 10% seen once, with around 0.7% in the top ten. Specimen: central memory CD4+ T cells from blood. The receptor source for this set is a man aged 18 to 29 in good health.

The J gene is TRBJ2-1, the V gene TRBV5-4, with 9 nucleotides matching TRBD1. The CDR3 covers 17 residues. Unmatched junction bases numbered 19, after V lost 5 bases and J lost 10 bases. Germline assignment: CDR1 SGHNT and CDR2 YYREEE (reference sequence). Here the CDR3 reads CASSYGPGTGYNVEQFF. CDR3 DNA: TGTGCCAGCAGTTATGGGCCCGGGACAGGGTATAATGTGGAGCAGTTCTTC.

This clone was found a few times. This chain uses TRBV19 with TRBJ1-5, with D possibly matching TRBD1 (5 bases). Deletions cut 5 bases from V and 6 bases from J, with 11 bases between. The CDR3 is made up of 13 amino acids. CDR1 is LNHDA, CDR2 SQIVND, per germline (reference sequence). The CDR3 spells CASSPGFSQPQHF. For the CDR3, the DNA is TGTGCCAGTAGTCCAGGGTTCTCTCAGCCCCAGCATTTT.

V and J are TRBV11-3 and TRBJ2-3; 10 nucleotides line up with TRBD2. CDR1 is SGHNT and CDR2 is YENEEA in the germline V gene. Trimming at V came to 5 bases and at J to 0 bases, leaving 2 bases not matched to a gene. This CDR3 is built from 15 residues. This CDR3 is CASSQRGGSTDTQYF. CDR3 bases: TGTGCCAGCAGCCAGCGGGGGGGTAGCACAGATACGCAGTATTTT.

The chain recombines TRBV7-9 with TRBJ1-4; 9 bases align to TRBD1. V lost 5 bases, J lost 6 bases, and 7 bases stayed unmatched. This CDR3 is built from 15 residues. Germline loops: CDR1 SEHNR, CDR2 FQNEAQ (reference sequence). The chain's CDR3 is CASSGIWTGDEKLFF. CDR3 sequence (DNA): TGTGCCAGCAGCGGGATATGGACAGGGGATGAAAAACTGTTTTTT.

Comment on this clone: The sample contains more than one DNA sequence encoding this CDR3. CDR3 bases: TGTGCCAGCAGTTACAGGGGAGGAGACGAGCAGTACTTC. It specifies CASSYRGGDEQYF. The V call is TRBV6-5, the J call TRBJ2-7; TRBD2 might be the D (6 bases). The V gene lost 2 bases and the J gene lost 5 bases, with 10 bases spanning the gap. CDR1 and CDR2 from the germline V gene are MNHEY and SVGAGI. The CDR3 consists of 13 residues.

The chain links TRBV4-3 to TRBJ2-7; TRBD1 aligns across 9 bases. CDR1 is LGHNA and CDR2 is YSLEER in the germline V gene. The ends lost 2 bases at V and 1 base at J; junction bases unmatched: 6. This CDR3 is 16 amino acids long. The CDR3 DNA is TGCGCCAGCAGCCAATCTGACAGGGGGGGGTCCTACGAGCAGTACTTC. The encoded protein is CASSQSDRGGSYEQYF.

This clone was found a few times. The sample contains more than one DNA sequence encoding this CDR3. The rearrangement links TRBV7-6 to TRBJ2-3; the D gene is possibly TRBD1 (6 bases). This CDR3 has 13 residues. With 5 bases removed from V and 4 bases from J, the gap between germline ends came to 10 bases. Germline-derived CDR1 and CDR2 are SGHVS and FNYEAQ. Here the CDR3 reads CASSRGQPDTQYF. CDR3 in DNA: TGTGCCAGCAGCCGAGGACAGCCAGATACGCAGTATTTT. Using reference TRBV7-6 and TRBJ2-3 for the parts outside the CDR3, the full variable domain is GAGVSQSPRYKVTKRGQDVALRCDPISGHVSLYWYRQALGQGPEFLTYFNYEAQQDKSGLPNDRFSAERPEGSISTLTIQRTEQRDSAMYRCASSRGQPDTQYFGPGTRLTVL.

This clone has just a few counts. This chain links TRBV10-3 with TRBJ1-5; D unclear. Germline assignment: CDR1 ENHRY and CDR2 SYGVKD. The CDR3 totals 12 residues. Trimming took 3 bases from V and 4 from J, leaving 4 bases between them. The CDR3 loop is CAISDRNQPQHF. The CDR3 region has the DNA TGTGCCATCAGTGACAGGAATCAGCCCCAGCATTTT.

The genes are TRBV6-5 and TRBJ1-1; the D gene is possibly TRBD1 (5 bases). Germline CDR1 reads MNHEY; CDR2 reads SVGAGI. V shed 5 bases and J shed 0 bases, with 10 bases lying between them. This CDR3 is built from 14 residues. The DNA of the CDR3 is TGTGCCAGCAGTGGCCGGGGGGTGAACACTGAAGCTTTCTTT. Its protein is CASSGRGVNTEAFF.

This clone was seen a few times. The chain employs TRBV6-5 and TRBJ2-7; 10 bases fit TRBD2. Trimming removed 4 bases from V and 1 base from J; junction bases left unmatched: 4. The CDR3 length is 15 residues. Per the germline V gene, CDR1 is MNHEY and CDR2 is SVGAGI. The chain's CDR3 is CASSFQRGGSYEQYF. CDR3 nucleotides: TGTGCCAGCAGTTTCCAGCGGGGGGGATCCTACGAGCAGTACTTC.

This clone was counted between two and nine times. V is TRBV9 and J is TRBJ2-3; 8 bases are a match to TRBD2. The CDR3 runs 16 residues. V shed 0 bases, J shed 2 bases, and the junction held 5 bases outside the gene matches. Germline CDR1 and CDR2: SGDLS and YYNGEE. The CDR3 nucleotides are TGTGCCAGCAGCGTAGTCCCGGGGGGGCTCACAGATACGCAGTATTTT. Residues: CASSVVPGGLTDTQYF. Looking up the rest from reference TRBV9 and TRBJ2-3 gives the full variable domain: DSGVTQTPKHLITATGQRVTLRCSPRSGDLSVYWYQQSLDQGLQFLIQYYNGEERAKGNILERFSAQQFPDLHSELNLSSLELGDSALYFCASSVVPGGLTDTQYFGPGTRLTVL.

The chain couples TRBV28 to TRBJ2-7, with D perhaps TRBD2 (5 bases). The CDR3 is 12 amino acids. The germline gives CDR1 MDHEN, CDR2 SYDVKM. With 6 bases removed from V and 4 bases from J, the gap between germline ends came to 10 bases. The CDR3 protein is CASRLPGYEQYF. CDR3 coding DNA: TGTGCCAGCAGGCTTCCGGGATACGAGCAGTACTTC.

This clone was observed a few times. V is TRBV7-8 and J is TRBJ1-5; no definite D call. Germline V gives CDR1 SGHVS, CDR2 FQNEAQ. V lost 2 bases to trimming and J lost 9 bases, with 8 bases between them. The CDR3 totals 12 residues. The CDR3 here is CASSLRGSPQHF. The CDR3 DNA is TGTGCCAGCAGCTTACGAGGGTCGCCCCAGCATTTT.

This clone was recorded many times. The chain couples TRBV30 to TRBJ1-5; TRBD1 agrees at 11 bases. CDR1 is GTSNPN, CDR2 SVGIG, per germline (reference sequence). The CDR3 sequence is 18 residues long. V was clipped by 2 bases and J by 2 bases; unmatched bases: 11. The CDR3 is CAWSSRDRGLSGNQPQHF. As DNA, the CDR3 is TGTGCCTGGAGTTCCCGGGACAGGGGGTTGTCCGGCAATCAGCCCCAGCATTTT.

Only a few counts were recorded for this clone. The J gene is TRBJ2-1, the V gene TRBV5-1; TRBD2 agrees at 7 bases. The length of the CDR3 is 16 residues. The germline CDR1 and CDR2 sequences are SGHRS and YFSETQ. The junction had 10 bases not matched to a gene; V was cut back by 0 bases and J by 7 bases. CDR3 sequence reads: CASSLAGLQAGNEQFF. Written as DNA, the CDR3 is TGCGCCAGCAGCTTGGCGGGACTCCAAGCGGGAAATGAGCAGTTCTTC.

This clone occurred a few times. This chain uses TRBV6-5 with TRBJ2-1, with 7 bases identical to TRBD2. Germline values: CDR1 MNHEY, CDR2 SVGAGI. CDR3 length: 15 residues. The V gene end was trimmed by 9 bases and the J gene end by 0 bases; junction bases not matched to a gene: 8. CDR3 sequence: CASNLAGSSYNEQFF. The CDR3 DNA is TGTGCCAGTAATTTAGCGGGTAGCTCCTACAATGAGCAGTTCTTC.

The sample holds a few counts of this clone. The chain is built from TRBV7-2 and TRBJ2-5; 10 nucleotides agree with TRBD2. This CDR3 spans 15 amino acids. V shed 5 bases and J 3 bases; nucleotides not matched to a gene: 6. The germline CDR1 and CDR2 sequences are SGHTA and FQGNSA. The CDR3 DNA is TGTGCCAGCAGCCCTAGCGGGGGAAGAGAAGAGACCCAGTACTTC. Amino acids: CASSPSGGREETQYF.

This clone was counted ten times or more. The rearrangement links TRBV27 to TRBJ1-1; D gene uncertain. Germline CDR1 is MNHEY and CDR2 is SMNVEV (reference sequence). V lost 6 bases and J 1 base, leaving 9 bases between the germline ends. This CDR3 is built from 13 residues. The DNA for the CDR3 is TGTGCCAGCAGGGGCCATTCGAACACTGAAGCTTTCTTT. Its protein product is CASRGHSNTEAFF.

This clone was seen repeatedly, ten times or more. The same CDR3 also results from other DNA sequences found in this sample. J is TRBJ2-3 and V is TRBV7-6; 7 bases are a match to TRBD1. This CDR3 spans 13 amino acids. The junction had 3 bases not matched to a gene; V was cut back by 5 bases and J by 4 bases. Germline-derived CDR1 and CDR2 are SGHVS and FNYEAQ. The CDR3 DNA reads as TGTGCCAGCAGCCGGGGACAGCCAGATACGCAGTATTTT. Translated: CASSRGQPDTQYF. Full variable domain (missing parts from reference TRBV7-6 and TRBJ2-3): GAGVSQSPRYKVTKRGQDVALRCDPISGHVSLYWYRQALGQGPEFLTYFNYEAQQDKSGLPNDRFSAERPEGSISTLTIQRTEQRDSAMYRCASSRGQPDTQYFGPGTRLTVL.

V usage is TRBV5-1 and J usage is TRBJ2-1; the match to TRBD2 covers 11 bases. The CDR3 runs 15 residues. V was clipped by 3 bases and J by 4 bases; unmatched bases: 3. The V gene's germline CDR1 is SGHRS and CDR2 YFSETQ. As DNA, the CDR3 is TGCGCCAGCAGCTCTAGCGGGGGGCCTTACAATGAGCAGTTCTTC. Amino acid sequence: CASSSSGGPYNEQFF.

This rearrangement joins TRBV25-1 to TRBJ2-1, with 11 bases aligning to TRBD2. The CDR3 loop spans 15 amino acids. With V trimmed by 2 bases and J by 8 bases, 5 bases remained unmatched. Germline V lookup: CDR1 MGHDK, CDR2 SYGVNS. The CDR3, as DNA: TGTGCCAGCAGTGAAGCTAGCGGGGGGCTGTATGAGCAGTTCTTC. This translates into CASSEASGGLYEQFF.

The chain uses TRBV7-2 and TRBJ2-7; 9 bases agree with TRBD2. This CDR3 contains 14 residues. Germline V gives CDR1 SGHTA, CDR2 FQGNSA. V shed 7 bases, J shed 6 bases, and the junction held 10 bases outside the gene matches. CDR3: CASTLRGTSFEQYF. CDR3 DNA sequence: TGTGCCAGCACCCTTAGAGGGACTAGCTTCGAGCAGTACTTC.